The T cell receptor (beta chain) under discussion was sequenced for a study of blood T cell repertoires in COVID-19. At the level of the study: Sample material is recorded as cDNA or gDNA derived from T cells, B-cell-depleted T cells, or PBMCs.

Seattle participants joined during active infection and were tracked over time. CDR3 length: 13 residues. Germline CDR1 SGDLS, CDR2 YYNGEE. Trimming removed 2 bases at V and 8 bases at J, with 13 bases between. Per the original data handling: Amplification of reference gene primers was used by the study to estimate nucleated cell counts. Measured with immunoSEQ multiplex PCR; TCRdb has only the in-frame clones, and not every one. That table supplies the V and J calls and clone size; D and trimming were determined from the DNA. The profile shows 200,000 to 250,000 clones, roughly 80% of them singletons.

Sequencing used peripheral blood. This chain connects TRBV9 to TRBJ1-1, with TRBD1 as a possible D gene (6 bases). The clonotype comes from a woman aged 80 or older with COVID-19, enrolled during active disease. CDR3 DNA sequence: TGTGCCAGCAGCGTCTCAGGGGAGTCCGAAGCTTTCTTT. This translates into CASSVSGESEAFF. The full variable domain, its missing parts supplied by reference TRBV9 and TRBJ1-1, is DSGVTQTPKHLITATGQRVTLRCSPRSGDLSVYWYQQSLDQGLQFLIQYYNGEERAKGNILERFSAQQFPDLHSELNLSSLELGDSALYFCASSVSGESEAFFGQGTRLTVV.